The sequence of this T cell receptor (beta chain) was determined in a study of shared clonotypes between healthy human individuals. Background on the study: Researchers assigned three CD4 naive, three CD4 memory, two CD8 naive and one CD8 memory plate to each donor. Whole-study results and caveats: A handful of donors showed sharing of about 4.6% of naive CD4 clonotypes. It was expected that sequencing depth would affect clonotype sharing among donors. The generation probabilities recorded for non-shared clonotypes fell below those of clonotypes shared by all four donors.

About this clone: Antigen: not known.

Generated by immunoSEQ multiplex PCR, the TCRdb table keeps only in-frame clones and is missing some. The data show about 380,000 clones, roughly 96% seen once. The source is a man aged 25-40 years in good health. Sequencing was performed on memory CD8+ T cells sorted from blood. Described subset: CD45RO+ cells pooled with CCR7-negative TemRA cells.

The CDR3 spells CASSQDRTSGAYEQYF. The DNA for the CDR3 is TGTGCCAGCAGCCAAGATCGGACTAGCGGGGCCTACGAGCAGTACTTC. V usage is TRBV4-2 and J usage is TRBJ2-7; 12 bases fit TRBD2. The V segment lost 0 bases and the J segment 2 bases; nucleotides outside the gene matches: 2. Germline CDR1 and CDR2: LGHNA and YNFKEQ. The CDR3 has 16 amino acids.